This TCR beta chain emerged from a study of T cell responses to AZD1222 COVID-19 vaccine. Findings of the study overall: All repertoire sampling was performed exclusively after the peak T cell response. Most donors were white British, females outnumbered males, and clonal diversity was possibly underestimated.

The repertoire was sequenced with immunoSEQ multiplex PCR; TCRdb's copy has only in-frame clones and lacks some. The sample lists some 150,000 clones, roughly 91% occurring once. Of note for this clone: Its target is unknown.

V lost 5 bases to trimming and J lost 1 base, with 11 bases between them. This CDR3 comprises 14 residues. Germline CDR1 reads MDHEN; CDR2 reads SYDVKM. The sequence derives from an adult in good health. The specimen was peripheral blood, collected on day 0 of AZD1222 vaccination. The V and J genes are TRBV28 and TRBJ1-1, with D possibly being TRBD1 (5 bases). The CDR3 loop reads CASSPRQRNTEAFF. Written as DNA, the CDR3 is TGTGCCAGCAGTCCCCGACAGAGGAACACTGAAGCTTTCTTT.